This T cell receptor beta chain was observed in a study of T cells in Graves' hyperthyroidism and ophthalmopathy. Broader study findings: In simple terms, a model built on 13 V-J features told ophthalmopathy apart from stable hyperthyroidism.

Patients aged 18 to 65 had newly diagnosed hyperthyroidism lasting under 2 months. CDR3 length: 15 amino acids. Germline-derived CDR1 and CDR2 are SGHDN and FVKESK. Deletions cut 4 bases from V and 0 bases from J, with 13 bases between. RNA transcripts gave rise to amplified TCR beta CDR3 regions. The primer set for the first-round RT-PCR of the TCR CDR3 was HTBI. TCRdb called the multiplex PCR reads again in MiXCR, with one record for every CDR3 protein. The table records under 700,000 distinct CDR3 sequences, 46% of them present only once. As to this clonotype: Its antigen remains unknown.

The chain joins TRBV14 to TRBJ2-7; no firm D call. Sequencing used peripheral blood or thyroid tissue (not recorded which). This sequence originates from a woman under 30 with Graves' hyperthyroidism. The CDR3 loop is CASSPFSASSYEQYF. CDR3 sequence (DNA): TGTGCCAGCAGCCCCTTTTCGGCGAGCTCCTACGAGCAGTACTTC.